The clone carrying this T cell receptor (beta chain) has a single count. Its matching antigen is unknown. The data are from a study of T cells in localized non-small cell lung cancer. Broader study findings: Out of the top 100 tumor clones, a median about 58 were seen in adjacent lung. Sequencing was limited to one tumor region, leaving the possibility of heterogeneity open. Clonality of T cells reached its maximum in uninvolved adjacent lung, surpassing tumor.

Clones were sequenced by immunoSEQ multiplex PCR, and TCRdb holds only the in-frame ones, with some missing. The sample includes tens of thousands of clones, 84% of them seen just once. The TCR comes from a man aged 35 to 69 with stage I lung adenocarcinoma. The source was peripheral blood, collected before any cancer treatment.

CDR3 protein: CASSQAGQGYTGELFF. CDR3 nucleotides: TGCGCCAGCAGCCAGGCAGGACAGGGGTACACCGGGGAGCTGTTTTTT. V usage is TRBV4-3 and J usage is TRBJ2-2; TRBD1 matches 9 bases. The CDR3 length is 16 residues. Germline V lookup: CDR1 LGHNA, CDR2 YSLEER. Losses at the gene ends were 3 bases for V and 3 bases for J; bases not matched to a gene: 5.